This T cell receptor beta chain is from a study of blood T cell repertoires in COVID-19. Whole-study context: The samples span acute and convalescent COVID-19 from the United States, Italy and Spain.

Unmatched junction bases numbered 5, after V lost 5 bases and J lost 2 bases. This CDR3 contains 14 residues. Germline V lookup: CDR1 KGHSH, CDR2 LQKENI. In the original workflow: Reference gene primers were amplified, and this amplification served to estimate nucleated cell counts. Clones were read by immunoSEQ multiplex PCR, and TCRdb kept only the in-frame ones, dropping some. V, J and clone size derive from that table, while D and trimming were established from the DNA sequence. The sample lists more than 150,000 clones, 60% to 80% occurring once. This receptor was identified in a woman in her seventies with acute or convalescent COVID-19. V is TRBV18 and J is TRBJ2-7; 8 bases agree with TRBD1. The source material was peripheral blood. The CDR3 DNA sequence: TGTGCCAGCTCAACCGGGACAGGCGCCTACGAGCAGTACTTC. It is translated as CASSTGTGAYEQYF. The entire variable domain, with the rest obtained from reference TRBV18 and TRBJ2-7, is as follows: NAGVMQNPRHLVRRRGQEARLRCSPMKGHSHVYWYRQLPEEGLKFMVYLQKENIIDESGMPKERFSAEFPKEGPSILRIQQVVRGDSAAYFCASSTGTGAYEQYFGPGTRLTVT.